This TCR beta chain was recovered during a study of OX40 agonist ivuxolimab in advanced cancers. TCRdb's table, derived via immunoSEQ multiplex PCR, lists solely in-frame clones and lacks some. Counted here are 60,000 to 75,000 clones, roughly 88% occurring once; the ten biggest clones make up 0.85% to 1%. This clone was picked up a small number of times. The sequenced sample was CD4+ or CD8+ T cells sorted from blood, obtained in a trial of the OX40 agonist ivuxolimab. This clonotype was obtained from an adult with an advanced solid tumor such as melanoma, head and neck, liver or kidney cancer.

DNA of the CDR3: TGTGCCAGCAGCTTAGTAGGGGACAGGGGCTACAAAAACATTCAGTACTTC. It specifies CASSLVGDRGYKNIQYF. V is TRBV7-2 and J is TRBJ2-4, with 10 bases identical to TRBD1. Germline lookup yields CDR1 SGHTA and CDR2 FQGNSA. The CDR3 is 17 amino acids. V lost 1 base, J lost 3 bases, and 6 bases stayed unmatched.